This T cell receptor beta chain was sequenced during a study of early stage breast cancer tumors. About the research overall: ER+/PR+/HER2- status applied to about 70% of the 16 invasive breast tumors.

TCRdb's copy holds only in-frame clones and misses some; the assay was immunoSEQ multiplex PCR. The data show roughly 9,900 clones, around three fifths seen once. The ends were cut back, 4 bases at V and 5 bases at J, with 17 bases in the middle. This CDR3 has 16 amino acids. Germline loops: CDR1 SGHVS, CDR2 FQNEAQ. The chain combines TRBV7-8 with TRBJ2-2; perhaps D is TRBD1 or TRBD2 (6 bases each). The sequence derives from a person in their sixties or seventies with breast cancer. Sequences were obtained from breast tumor tissue. CDR3 coding DNA: TGTGCCAGCAGCTCCTGGGGGCAGGGGAGGACCGGGGAGCTGTTTTTT. Its protein is CASSSWGQGRTGELFF.